A selection of T cell receptor beta chains follows, all from one sample in a study of OX40 agonist ivuxolimab in advanced cancers. Produced via immunoSEQ multiplex PCR; TCRdb's table is partial and in-frame only. The profile covers tens of thousands of clones, with approximately 91% appearing a single time and 4% to 4.5% taken by the ten largest. Specimen: CD4+ or CD8+ T cells sorted from blood, collected in a trial of the OX40 agonist ivuxolimab. The receptors here all came from an adult with an advanced solid tumor such as melanoma, head and neck, liver or kidney cancer. Both conserved end residues are part of each CDR3. Each record gives: V gene, J gene, CDR3 protein.

>TRBV4-1|TRBJ1-6
CASSHLQGVVYNSPLHF
>TRBV7-7|TRBJ2-1
CASSSNGGEQFF
>TRBV13|TRBJ2-5
CASSLGGGETQYF
>TRBV7-7|TRBJ2-3
CASSPSPTGEAQYF
>TRBV19|TRBJ1-1
CASLTGTYEAFF
>TRBV14|TRBJ2-7
CASSQTGVSEQYF
>TRBV15|TRBJ1-3
CATSRTRDSGNTIYF
>TRBV2|TRBJ2-7
CASSEVERVSSYEQYF
>TRBV4-1|TRBJ1-1
CASSPRNTEAFF
>TRBV11-2|TRBJ2-3
CASSLSSGVTDTQYF
>TRBV27|TRBJ2-7
CASRGPGQGTYEQYF
>TRBV4-2|TRBJ1-1
CASSPQGNTEAFF
>TRBV11-1|TRBJ1-2
CASSLSGQGAYGYTF
>TRBV7-3|TRBJ1-1
CASSLIAGKHTEAFF
>TRBV7-9|TRBJ1-2
CASSSDRTELWLGYTF
>TRBV2|TRBJ2-6
CARKTVRPGTGGPGANVLTF
>TRBV6-5|TRBJ1-2
CASSYADLDSYYGYTF
>TRBV6-1|TRBJ2-7
CASSYGTSGEQYF
>TRBV7-2|TRBJ1-2
CASSLVPTGNYGYTF